One and the same sample provided the 10 T cell receptor beta chains below, sequenced in a study of T-cell memory formation after mild COVID-19. One entry per CDR3 protein, called by TCRdb with MiXCR from the 5' RACE reads. The sample has hundreds of thousands of distinct CDR3 sequences; about 20% are singletons. The sample taken for sequencing was PBMCs or a T cell subset sorted from them (not recorded which). These receptors all come from an adult woman who had mild COVID-19 (a few samples of this study predate the infection). Cell type and time point are not known.

Concerning this clonotype itself: Compared with germline, one end of the junction differs, possibly owing to a read error. The chain employs TRBV12-3 or TRBV12-4 and TRBJ2-1; 11 nucleotides agree with TRBD2. The CDR3 runs to 14 residues. The CDR3 DNA sequence: TGTGCCAGCAGTATAGCGGGGGGGTACAATGAGCAGTTCTTC. As protein: CASSIAGGYNEQFF.

This clonotype has more than one count but fewer than ten. J is TRBJ2-5 and V is TRBV5-6; TRBD1 matches at 8 bases. J was trimmed by 5 bases and V by 0 bases; bases with no gene match: 12. Germline CDR1 SGHDT, CDR2 YYEEEE. The CDR3 has 17 amino acids. CDR3 protein: CASSLVQGAVLGETQYF. In nucleotides, the CDR3 is TGTGCCAGCAGCTTGGTCCAGGGGGCTGTTTTGGGGGAGACCCAGTACTTC.

The chain combines TRBV4-2 with TRBJ2-1; D not resolved. The germline V gene has CDR1 LGHNA and CDR2 YNFKEQ. The CDR3 has 15 residues. The ends were cut back, 0 bases at V and 3 bases at J, with 9 bases in the middle. CDR3 loop: CASSQESLLYNEQFF. DNA for the CDR3: TGTGCCAGCAGCCAAGAGAGTTTGCTCTACAATGAGCAGTTCTTC.

This sequence joins TRBV29-1 and TRBJ2-3, with 7 bases fitting TRBD2. This CDR3 has 14 amino acids. The V gene's germline CDR1 is SQVTM and CDR2 ANQGSEA. After removal of 1 base from V and 2 bases from J, the junction contained 3 bases not matched to a gene. CDR3 amino acids: CSVEGEGYTDTQYF. CDR3 DNA: TGCAGCGTTGAAGGGGAGGGGTACACAGATACGCAGTATTTT.

V is TRBV11-2 and J is TRBJ1-1, with D hard to call. The CDR3 loop spans 15 amino acids. From germline, CDR1 is SGHAT and CDR2 FQNNGV. With 0 bases removed from V and 4 bases from J, the gap between germline ends came to 12 bases. The CDR3 region has the DNA TGTGCCAGCAGCTTAGACGGGAACTGGGTCACTGAAGCTTTCTTT. It specifies CASSLDGNWVTEAFF.

CDR3 loop: CASSPHTNGYTF. CDR3 in DNA: TGTGCCAGCAGTCCCCATACGAATGGCTACACCTTC. The gene calls are TRBV6-2 or TRBV6-3 and TRBJ1-2; D uncertain. There are 12 residues in the CDR3. Trimming left V 5 bases short and J 6 bases short, with 10 bases between. Germline values: CDR1 MNHEY, CDR2 SVGEGT.

This clonotype has only a few counts. The V and J genes are TRBV9 and TRBJ2-2; 8 bases map to TRBD1. The CDR3 is 14 residues long. The J segment lost 6 bases and the V segment lost 0 bases, leaving 1 base of the junction unmatched. The germline V gene has CDR1 SGDLS and CDR2 YYNGEE. CDR3 loop: CASSVGTGPGELFF. DNA of the CDR3: TGTGCCAGCAGCGTAGGGACAGGGCCCGGGGAGCTGTTTTTT.

This clonotype was counted between two and nine times. This sequence joins TRBV20-1 and TRBJ2-7; 9 bases are a match to TRBD1. CDR1 is DFQATT, CDR2 SNEGSKA, per germline (reference sequence). Germline trimming cut 2 bases from V and 2 bases from J; bases unmatched to any gene: 4. This CDR3 region has 14 residues. CDR3 loop: CSARPTGGPYEQYF. CDR3 nucleotide sequence: TGCAGTGCTAGACCCACAGGGGGCCCCTACGAGCAGTACTTC.

This clonotype was seen ten or more times. The chain is built from TRBV7-8 and TRBJ1-1, with unresolved D. Trimming took off 1 base at V and 11 bases at J, with 20 bases between the two ends. Germline-derived CDR1 and CDR2 are SGHVS and FQNEAQ. There are 15 residues in the CDR3. The CDR3 sequence: CASSLVSQIIVKAFF. CDR3 coding DNA: TGTGCCAGCAGCTTAGTAAGCCAAATAATAGTTAAGGCTTTCTTT.

The V call is TRBV7-9, the J call TRBJ1-1; D gene uncertain. Trimming cost V 5 bases and J 4 bases, with 11 bases left between them. The CDR3 extends over 13 amino acids. CDR1 SEHNR and CDR2 FQNEAQ come from the germline V gene (reference sequence). CDR3 residues: CASSGGRSTEAFF. In DNA form, the CDR3 reads TGTGCCAGCAGCGGTGGGCGTTCCACTGAAGCTTTCTTT.